This T cell receptor beta chain was identified in a study of cytomegalovirus exposure and HLA in healthy donors. Study-level background: Earlier results showed 120 million or so unique TCR beta sequences derived from 150 million to 200 million T cells. Broader study findings: Rare sequences made up most TCRs, while some public TCRs were found in many donors. An analysis that came later showed most CMV-associated TCR beta chains appearing HLA-restricted.

Germline CDR1 reads SGHDT; CDR2 reads YYEEEE. Unmatched junction bases numbered 5, after V lost 4 bases and J lost 0 bases. This CDR3 comprises 15 residues. Note on this clone: Its antigen remains unknown.

PCR used 60 Vbeta primers and 13 Jbeta primers. Data came from immunoSEQ multiplex PCR; TCRdb stores just in-frame clones and leaves some out. This sample has approximately 50,000 clones, with around 80% found just once. The rearrangement links TRBV5-6 to TRBJ1-1; TRBD1 agrees at 8 bases. The receptor's source is a man aged 25 to 45 in good health and CMV-seropositive. Sequencing used PBMCs. The CDR3 reads CASSHGQGLNTEAFF. CDR3 nucleotide sequence: TGTGCCAGCAGCCACGGACAGGGCTTGAACACTGAAGCTTTCTTT.